The clone carrying this TCR beta chain was counted at least ten times. The antigen remains undetermined. These data are taken from a study of neurological immune-mediated disorders. The cDNA was generated through 5'RACE incorporating 10-nucleotide random UMIs. MiXCR was run by TCRdb on the 5' RACE reads, yielding one entry per CDR3 protein. Of about 21,000 distinct CDR3 sequences listed, roughly 6.2% are singletons. General observations from the study: CDR3 amino acid sequences found in expanded clones were never shared across subjects, suggesting private repertoires in all groups.

As healthy controls, volunteers from a blood bank in Maryland, USA, were used. Sorted libraries drew on some 1 million CD4+ or CD8+ T cells. Trimming stripped 0 bases from V and 3 bases from J, with 13 bases between. The CDR3 runs 15 residues. Germline CDR1 reads SGDLS; CDR2 reads YYNGEE. The chain employs TRBV9 and TRBJ2-7; TRBD1 is a possible D gene (6 bases). The sequencing sample was made of CD8+ T cells from blood. The sequence came from a man younger than 35 in good health. In DNA, the CDR3 is TGTGCCAGCAGCGTAGCTTCAGGGGCGGGCTACGAGCAGTACTTC. Its protein product is CASSVASGAGYEQYF.